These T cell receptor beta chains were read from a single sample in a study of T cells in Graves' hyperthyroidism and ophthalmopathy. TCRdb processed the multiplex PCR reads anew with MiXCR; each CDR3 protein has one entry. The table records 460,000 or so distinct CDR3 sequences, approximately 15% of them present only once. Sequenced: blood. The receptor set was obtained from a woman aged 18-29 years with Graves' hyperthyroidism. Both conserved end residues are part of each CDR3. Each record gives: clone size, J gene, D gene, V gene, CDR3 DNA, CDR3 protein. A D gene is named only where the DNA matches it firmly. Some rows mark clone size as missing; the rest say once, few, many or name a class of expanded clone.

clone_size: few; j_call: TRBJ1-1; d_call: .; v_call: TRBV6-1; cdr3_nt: TGTGCCAGCGAGGACCTCACTGAAGCTTTCTTT; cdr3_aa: CASEDLTEAFF
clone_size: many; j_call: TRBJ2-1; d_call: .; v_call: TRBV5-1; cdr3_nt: TGCGCCAGCAGCGGCGAACTAGTCAACAATGAGCAGTTCTTC; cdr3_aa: CASSGELVNNEQFF
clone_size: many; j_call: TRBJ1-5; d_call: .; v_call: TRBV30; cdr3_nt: TGTGCCTGGAATCTAGGGGATCAGCCCCAGCATTTT; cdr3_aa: CAWNLGDQPQHF
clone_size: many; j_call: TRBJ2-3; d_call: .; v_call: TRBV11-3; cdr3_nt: TGTGCCAGCAGCTTAGTGGCTGGTGCGGTGGCCACAGATACGCAGTATTTT; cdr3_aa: CASSLVAGAVATDTQYF
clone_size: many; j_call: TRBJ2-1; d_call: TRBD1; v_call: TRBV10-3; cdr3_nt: TGTGCCACCCACGGCGACAGGGAATCTTACAATGAGCAGTTCTTC; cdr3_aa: CATHGDRESYNEQFF
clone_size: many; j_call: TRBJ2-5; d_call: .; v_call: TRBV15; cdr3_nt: TGTGCCACCAGCAAAGGACAGTCCCAGTACTTC; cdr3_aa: CATSKGQSQYF
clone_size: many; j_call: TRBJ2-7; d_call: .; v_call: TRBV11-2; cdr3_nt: TGTGCCAGCAGCGCCCCGGCCTACGAGCAGTACTTC; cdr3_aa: CASSAPAYEQYF
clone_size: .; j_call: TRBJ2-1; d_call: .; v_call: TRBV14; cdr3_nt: TGTGCCAGCAGCCAAGAGGCGGGTCGGGCCTACAATGAGCAGTTCTTC; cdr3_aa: CASSQEAGRAYNEQFF
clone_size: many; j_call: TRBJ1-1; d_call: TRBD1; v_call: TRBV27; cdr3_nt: TGTGCCAGCAGTTTCGACAGGGTTGGCACTGAAGCTTTCTTT; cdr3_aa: CASSFDRVGTEAFF
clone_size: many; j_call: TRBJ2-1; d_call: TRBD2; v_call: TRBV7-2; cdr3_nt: TGTGCCAGCAGCCTGGGACTAGTAGTAAGTGAGCAGTTCTTC; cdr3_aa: CASSLGLVVSEQFF